The 13 T cell receptor beta chains presented below share a single source sample, sequenced in a study of Ad26.COV2.S vaccination and SARS-CoV-2 variants. Generated by immunoSEQ multiplex PCR, the TCRdb table keeps only in-frame clones and is missing some. Of about 680,000 clones listed, more than 70% are singletons. Treatment: roughly 19 received Ad26.COV2.S at low or high dose, single or two shots; 5 received placebo; per-sample allocation not given. Each sample was drawn 63 days after the first injection (of vaccine or placebo). The sample consisted of peripheral blood, taken in a trial of Ad26.COV2.S vaccine versus placebo. These receptors all come from a person aged 18 to 65 who received the Ad26.COV2.S COVID-19 vaccine or a placebo.

The genes are TRBV9 and TRBJ2-3; TRBD2 matches 12 bases. This CDR3 is built from 18 residues. With V trimmed by 0 bases and J by 3 bases, 8 bases remained unmatched. The germline V gene encodes CDR1 SGDLS and CDR2 YYNGEE. The CDR3 sequence: CASSVASASGRGTDTQYF. In DNA form, the CDR3 reads TGTGCCAGCAGCGTAGCATCGGCTAGCGGGAGGGGAACAGATACGCAGTATTTT.

This clone was recorded only once. The J gene is TRBJ2-7, the V gene TRBV7-8, with D perhaps TRBD2 (6 bases). The CDR3 covers 13 residues. Germline CDR1 SGHVS, CDR2 FQNEAQ. Between the trimmed V and J ends, which lost 5 bases and 1 base, there was a span of 9 bases. CDR3 sequence reads: CASSAGRSYEQYF. CDR3 coding DNA: TGTGCCAGCAGCGCGGGACGGTCCTACGAGCAGTACTTC.

This chain joins TRBV4-1 and TRBJ1-3; D remains ambiguous. The CDR3 length is 14 residues. The V end was cut by 0 bases, the J end by 3 bases, with 6 bases between. The germline CDR1 and CDR2 sequences are MGHRA and YSYEKL. CDR3 amino acids: CASSQEGFGNTIYF. The CDR3 nucleotides are TGCGCCAGCAGCCAAGAGGGGTTTGGAAACACCATATATTTT.

This clone came up a few times. The rearrangement uses TRBV6-5 and TRBJ2-7, with 10 bases that match TRBD2. Germline V gene sequence: CDR1 MNHEY, CDR2 SVGAGI. The CDR3 runs 13 residues. J was trimmed by 6 bases and V by 6 bases; bases with no gene match: 5. The CDR3 sequence: CASRALAGAEQYF. CDR3 nucleotides: TGTGCCAGCAGGGCCCTAGCGGGGGCCGAGCAGTACTTC.

The chain uses TRBV25-1 and TRBJ2-2; 8 bases agree with TRBD2. The CDR3 has 17 amino acids. J was trimmed by 2 bases and V by 3 bases; bases with no gene match: 8. Germline V gene lookup returns CDR1 MGHDK and CDR2 SYGVNS. Written as DNA, the CDR3 is TGTGCCAGCAGTGATGGGCTAGCGGGCACCAACACCGGGGAGCTGTTTTTT. Its translation: CASSDGLAGTNTGELFF. Using reference TRBV25-1 and TRBJ2-2 for the parts outside the CDR3, the full variable domain is EADIYQTPRYLVIGTGKKITLECSQTMGHDKMYWYQQDPGMELHLIHYSYGVNSTEKGDLSSESTVSRIRTEHFPLTLESARPSHTSQYLCASSDGLAGTNTGELFFGEGSRLTVL.

A single count supports this clone. This chain joins TRBV29-1 and TRBJ1-5, with D possibly matching TRBD1 (5 bases). There are 13 residues in the CDR3. The germline gives CDR1 SQVTM, CDR2 ANQGSEA. V was trimmed by 6 bases and J by 2 bases, leaving 11 bases between them. The CDR3 region is CSVTGTGNQPQHF. Written as DNA, the CDR3 is TGCAGCGTCACCGGGACCGGCAATCAGCCCCAGCATTTT.

The V call is TRBV3-1 (or the pseudogene TRBV3-2), the J call TRBJ2-7; 12 bases match TRBD2. Per the germline V gene, CDR1 is LGHDT and CDR2 is YNNKEL (reference sequence). Trimming at V came to 5 bases and at J to 5 bases, leaving 7 bases not matched to a gene. The CDR3 is made up of 15 amino acids. The CDR3 is CASSETSGSGDEQYF. CDR3 sequence (DNA): TGTGCCAGCAGCGAGACTAGCGGGAGTGGGGACGAGCAGTACTTC.

The chain combines TRBV15 with TRBJ2-7; D gene ambiguous. Trimming took 0 bases from V and 2 from J, leaving 11 bases between them. This CDR3 has 15 amino acids. CDR1 LNHNV and CDR2 YYDKDF come from the germline V gene (reference sequence). The CDR3, as DNA: TGTGCCACCAGCAGAGACCACGCCTCGGCCTACGAGCAGTACTTC. It is translated as CATSRDHASAYEQYF.

This chain connects TRBV6-2 or TRBV6-3 to TRBJ2-7; D tentatively fits TRBD1 or TRBD2 (6 bases each). Trimming shortened V by 2 bases and J by 4 bases, and 18 bases separated the two germline ends. Germline CDR1 and CDR2: MNHEY and SVGEGT. CDR3 size: 16 residues. CDR3 sequence: CASSYSFPGASYEQYF. CDR3 sequence (DNA): TGTGCCAGCAGTTACAGCTTTCCGGGGGCATCTTACGAGCAGTACTTC.

The CDR3 sequence: CTRTGGPIMNTGELFF. The CDR3 region has the DNA TGCACTCGGACAGGGGGTCCTATAATGAACACCGGGGAGCTGTTTTTT. The V and J genes are TRBV29-1 and TRBJ2-2; the match to TRBD1 covers 10 bases. The CDR3 has 16 amino acids. Germline V gives CDR1 SQVTM, CDR2 ANQGSEA.

The V and J genes are TRBV4-3 and TRBJ1-1, with a tentative D call TRBD1 (5 bases). Trimming stripped 2 bases from V and 6 bases from J, with 10 bases between. The CDR3 covers 13 residues. CDR1 and CDR2 from the germline V gene are LGHNA and YSLEER. Here the CDR3 DNA reads TGCGCCAGCAGCCAATACGGGGACGCTGAAGCTTTCTTT. This sequence encodes CASSQYGDAEAFF.

This chain uses TRBV29-1 with TRBJ2-7; maybe TRBD1 (6 bases). Per the germline V gene, CDR1 is SQVTM and CDR2 is ANQGSEA. The CDR3 is 12 residues long. The ends were cut back, 7 bases at V and 4 bases at J, with 14 bases in the middle. The CDR3 protein is CSALTQGYEQYF. In nucleotides, the CDR3 is TGCAGCGCGTTAACACAGGGTTACGAGCAGTACTTC.

The rearrangement links TRBV7-3 to TRBJ1-3; D ambiguous. Germline CDR1 and CDR2: SGHTA and FQGTGA. The CDR3 is 13 amino acids. Trimming removed 0 bases at V and 4 bases at J, with 4 bases between. CDR3 in amino acids: CASSLTPGNTIYF. CDR3 in DNA: TGTGCCAGCAGCTTAACGCCCGGAAACACCATATATTTT.